The T cell receptor (beta chain) under discussion was sequenced for a study of control samples from healthy donors and cancer patients. The germline V gene has CDR1 SEHNR and CDR2 FQNEAQ (reference sequence). The CDR3 loop spans 17 amino acids. V dropped 8 bases and J dropped 5 bases, with 24 bases sitting between them. Sequenced by immunoSEQ multiplex PCR; TCRdb stores in-frame clones only, minus some. The data contain about 160,000 clones, roughly 94% of them seen just once; the ten biggest clones take up more than 8%. The sequence was collected from a woman in her forties in good health. V usage is TRBV7-9 and J usage is TRBJ1-4; D might be TRBD1 (5 bases). The sequenced material came from blood. This CDR3 is CASFNRDPRLKNEKLFF. The CDR3 DNA reads TGTGCCAGCTTCAACCGGGACCCACGATTAAAGAATGAAAAACTGTTTTTT. Supplemented by reference TRBV7-9 and TRBJ1-4, the full variable domain reads DTGVSQNPRHKITKRGQNVTFRCDPISEHNRLYWYRQTLGQGPEFLTYFQNEAQLEKSRLLSDRFSAERPKGSFSTLEIQRTEQGDSAMYLCASFNRDPRLKNEKLFFGSGTQLSVL.